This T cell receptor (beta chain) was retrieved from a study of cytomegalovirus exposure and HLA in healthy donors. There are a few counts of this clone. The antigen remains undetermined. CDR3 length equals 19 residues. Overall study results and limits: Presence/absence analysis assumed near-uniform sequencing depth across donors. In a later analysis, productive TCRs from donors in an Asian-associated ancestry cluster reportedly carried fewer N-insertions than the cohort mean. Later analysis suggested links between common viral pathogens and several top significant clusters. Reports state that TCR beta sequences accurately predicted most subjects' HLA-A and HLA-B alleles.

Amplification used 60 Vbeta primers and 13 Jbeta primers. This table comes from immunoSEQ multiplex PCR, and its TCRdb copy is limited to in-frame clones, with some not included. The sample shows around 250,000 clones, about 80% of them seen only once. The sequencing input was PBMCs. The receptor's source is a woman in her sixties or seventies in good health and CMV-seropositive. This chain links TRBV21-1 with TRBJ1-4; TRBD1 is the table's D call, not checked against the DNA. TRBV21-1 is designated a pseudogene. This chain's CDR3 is CASSKKANLWTVVNEKLFF. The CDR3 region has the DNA TGTGCCAGCAGCAAAAAGGCTAACCTCTGGACAGTTGTGAATGAAAAACTGTTTTTT.